The T cell receptor beta chain under discussion was sequenced for a study of a mutant IDH1 vaccine in newly diagnosed glioma (dated by TCRdb to the early 2020s). At the level of the whole study: Vaccination was initiated 4-6 weeks after radiotherapy alone, or concurrently with temozolomide cycles in the chemotherapy-containing groups. Of the 32 patients who were treated, approximately 62% were male and roughly 40% were female, and the mean age was around 40 years. Prior to enrollment, standard therapy consisting of radiotherapy alone, temozolomide alone, or radiochemotherapy with temozolomide had been administered to patients, with the combination being received by most patients. Visit V12 was the week-35 safety follow-up and visit V13 was the week-47 end of study. Peripheral blood was collected at six visits: V03 (baseline), V05, V07, V10, V12 and V13. For exploratory analyses, longitudinal TCRB deep sequencing was carried out in about two dozen treated patients wherever samples were available. Summary of the overall study and its limitations: Immune responses induced by the vaccine were seen in around 94% of patients across multiple MHC alleles. Changes in the top peripheral T cell clonotypes picked up by TCRB sequencing did not appear to be linked to pseudoprogression. Availability determined which PBMC samples were chosen for TCRB deep sequencing. The authors noted that analyses of patient blood samples could not be reproduced because of sample limitations.

Its CDR3 holds 17 amino acids, cysteine through phenylalanine. Only the CDR3 part of the read is kept: 51 bases, read in frame from the first base. Unmatched junction bases come to 8, with V trimmed by 2 bases and J by 3 bases. Looking up the germline V gene (reference sequence) yields CDR1 LNHNV and CDR2 YYDKDF. The library relied on the immunoSEQ multiplex PCR assay. Rearranged TCR beta chain sequences were amplified using the hsTCRB Kit according to the manufacturer's protocol. An Illumina MiSeq was used to sequence the TCRB libraries. Per the authors' processing: The kit vendor's proprietary platform handled demultiplexing, trimming and gene mapping. Imported from immuneACCESS, the table was reduced by TCRdb to in-frame sequences with V and J called. These copies leave out some clones; in studies compared against another copy, an unresolved V gene accounts for under half, and the cause of the remainder is not known. That table gives V, J and clone size, and the DNA gave D and trimming. Here the sample has approximately 31,000 clones; 65% to 85% occur a single time. The ten largest make up under 30% of the sample.

Per the publication, the time point label means: week 47, end of study. Every vaccine dose consisted of 300 ug of a 20-mer mutant IDH1 peptide in Montanide, administered subcutaneously together with topical imiquimod. Across visits V03 through V10, patients got a total of eight vaccinations, given in weeks 1, 3, 5, 7, 11, 15, 19 and 23. All donors had newly diagnosed IDH1-mutant astrocytomas of WHO grade 3 or 4 that showed loss of nuclear ATRX. The samples were drawn from NOA16, a multicentre, single-arm, open-label phase I trial in Germany that tested a mutant IDH1 peptide vaccine in humans for the first time. Genomic DNA for TCRB sequencing was extracted from EDTA blood using the DNeasy Blood and Tissue Kit. Note on this clone: Its target antigen remains unknown. Per-base quality was not reported, and no clone a single base away is much larger than it.

Here the chain combines TRBV15 and TRBJ1-1; the central 11 bases match TRBD1. The sequence was collected from a man younger than 40 with glioma. The sample here was PBMCs, taken from a glioma patient whose treatment included an IDH1 peptide vaccine. The CDR3 corresponds to CATSRRTGGSGDTEAFF. The nucleotide sequence is given as TGTGCCACCAGCAGAAGGACAGGGGGCTCAGGAGACACTGAAGCTTTCTTT.